Shown below are 14 T cell receptor beta chains from a single sample sequenced in a study of blood T cell repertoires in COVID-19. Some clones are missing from TCRdb's copy, which holds only in-frame ones; the method was immunoSEQ multiplex PCR. The table shows about 84,000 clones, with about 95% occurring only once. The sequencing input was peripheral blood. All receptors come from a human donor with active COVID-19. The donor label of this sample is uncertain.

The chain joins TRBV7-9 to TRBJ2-5; D possibly corresponds to TRBD1 (7 bases). Germline loops: CDR1 SEHNR, CDR2 FQNEAQ (reference sequence). The CDR3 runs to 15 residues. Trimming stripped 5 bases from V and 0 bases from J, with 13 bases between. For the CDR3, the DNA is TGTGCCAGCAGCCAGGGGGGTCCGTACCAAGAGACCCAGTACTTC. It translates to CASSQGGPYQETQYF.

The chain links TRBV10-3 to TRBJ2-3, with D unclear. The CDR3 covers 15 residues. The germline V gene encodes CDR1 ENHRY and CDR2 SYGVKD. Trimming removed 2 bases from V and 1 base from J, with 10 bases in between. DNA for the CDR3: TGTGCCATCAGTGAGGATTGGCGGCGCACAGATACGCAGTATTTT. As protein: CAISEDWRRTDTQYF.

V usage is TRBV25-1 and J usage is TRBJ2-1, with 10 bases that match TRBD2. The trim removed 4 bases at V and 4 bases at J, leaving 7 bases unmatched. This CDR3 comprises 16 residues. CDR1 is MGHDK, CDR2 SYGVNS, per germline. In nucleotides, the CDR3 is TGTGCCAGCAGTGCCACCGGACTAGCGGAATACAATGAGCAGTTCTTC. Translation gives CASSATGLAEYNEQFF.

The J gene is TRBJ2-5, the V gene TRBV14; 7 bases are a match to TRBD2. This CDR3 is 17 amino acids long. Germline CDR1 reads SGHDN; CDR2 reads FVKESK. J was trimmed by 1 base and V by 10 bases; bases with no gene match: 18. The CDR3 bases are TGTGCCACCTCCCCGTTGGCAGCGGGGTCCCGCCAAGAGACCCAGTACTTC. The encoded protein is CATSPLAAGSRQETQYF.

The chain employs TRBV28 and TRBJ1-5; D not certain. Trimming took 4 bases from V and 0 from J, leaving 10 bases between them. Germline assignment: CDR1 MDHEN and CDR2 SYDVKM. CDR3 length equals 15 residues. The CDR3 here is CASSSQTYSNQPQHF. The CDR3 region has the DNA TGTGCCAGCAGTTCACAGACCTATAGCAATCAGCCCCAGCATTTT.

V and J are TRBV7-8 and TRBJ2-3; weak D call: TRBD1 (5 bases). This CDR3 is built from 15 residues. Germline V lookup: CDR1 SGHVS, CDR2 FQNEAQ. Deletions cut 1 base from V and 4 bases from J, with 12 bases between. CDR3 amino acids: CASSLVGVISDTQYF. In nucleotides, the CDR3 is TGTGCCAGCAGCTTAGTAGGGGTAATCTCAGATACGCAGTATTTT.

This clone has just one count. The J gene is TRBJ2-5, the V gene TRBV10-1, with 8 bases fitting TRBD1. The CDR3 loop spans 16 amino acids. The V gene end was trimmed by 3 bases and the J gene end by 3 bases; junction bases not matched to a gene: 9. Germline V gives CDR1 WNHNN, CDR2 SYGVQD (reference sequence). The DNA of the CDR3 is TGCGCCAGCAGTGACCCCAGGGGGACAGGAGAAGAGACCCAGTACTTC. This gives the protein CASSDPRGTGEETQYF.

This sequence joins TRBV7-8 and TRBJ1-1; D is uncertain. CDR3 length: 13 amino acids. V was pared by 5 bases and J by 1 base, with 8 bases between. CDR1 is SGHVS and CDR2 is FQNEAQ in the germline V gene. The CDR3, as DNA: TGTGCCAGCAGCCAGAACTGGAACACTGAAGCTTTCTTT. This translates into CASSQNWNTEAFF.

This chain links TRBV3-1 (or the pseudogene TRBV3-2) with TRBJ1-5, with TRBD1 matching 11 bases. Looked up from germline, CDR1 is LGHDT and CDR2 is YNNKEL (reference sequence). V was pared by 3 bases and J by 1 base, with 5 bases of the junction left unmatched. CDR3 length equals 17 residues. CDR3 coding DNA: TGTGCCAGCAGCCAGGGGACAGGGGGGACGAGCAATCAGCCCCAGCATTTT. Its protein product is CASSQGTGGTSNQPQHF.

DNA of the CDR3: TGTGCCAGTCGCGAGACCCCAGGGGATACCTATAATTCACCCCTCCACTTT. Amino acids: CASRETPGDTYNSPLHF. The chain joins TRBV19 to TRBJ1-6; a weak D match, TRBD1 (6 bases). This CDR3 comprises 17 residues. CDR1 LNHDA and CDR2 SQIVND come from the germline V gene (reference sequence). Trimming cost V 8 bases and J 2 bases, with 19 bases left between them.

CDR3 amino acids: CASSKLAGGGWDTQYF. The CDR3 DNA reads as TGTGCCAGCAGCAAACTAGCGGGGGGAGGCTGGGATACGCAGTATTTT. J is TRBJ2-3 and V is TRBV3-1 (or the pseudogene TRBV3-2); 12 bases fit TRBD2. This CDR3 has 16 amino acids. V was clipped by 5 bases and J by 6 bases; unmatched bases: 9. CDR1 and CDR2 from the germline V gene are LGHDT and YNNKEL (reference sequence).

This clone turned up a few times. The chain uses TRBV5-1 and TRBJ2-7; TRBD1 might be the D (8 bases). The germline CDR1 and CDR2 sequences are SGHRS and YFSETQ. This CDR3 contains 13 residues. V lost 0 bases and J 7 bases, leaving 11 bases between the germline ends. CDR3 DNA: TGCGCCAGCAGCTTGGAGCGGGACAGGGAGCAGTACTTC. Amino acids: CASSLERDREQYF. Drawing the rest from reference TRBV5-1 and TRBJ2-7, the complete variable domain is KAGVTQTPRYLIKTRGQQVTLSCSPISGHRSVSWYQQTPGQGLQFLFEYFSETQRNKGNFPGRFSGRQFSNSRSEMNVSTLELGDSALYLCASSLERDREQYFGPGTRLTVT.

This sequence joins TRBV12-5 and TRBJ1-6; D is unresolved. Deletions cut 6 bases from V and 7 bases from J, with 10 bases between. The CDR3 length is 13 residues. Germline V lookup: CDR1 LGHNT, CDR2 FRNRAP. The CDR3 region is CASGYGLNSPLHF. CDR3 sequence (DNA): TGTGCTAGTGGCTACGGGTTAAATTCACCCCTCCACTTT.

The CDR3 protein is CASSLGRDSRSYEQYF. For the CDR3, the DNA is TGTGCCAGCAGCTTAGGCCGGGACAGTCGTTCCTACGAGCAGTACTTC. The rearrangement uses TRBV11-2 and TRBJ2-7; TRBD1 matches at 7 bases. The CDR3 spans 16 residues. The J segment lost 1 base and the V segment lost 1 base, leaving 7 bases of the junction unmatched. CDR1 and CDR2 (germline): SGHAT, FQNNGV. The full variable domain, in which reference TRBV11-2 and TRBJ2-7 provide the parts outside the CDR3, is EAGVAQSPRYKIIEKRQSVAFWCNPISGHATLYWYQQILGQGPKLLIQFQNNGVVDDSQLPKDRFSAERLKGVDSTLKIQPAKLEDSAVYLCASSLGRDSRSYEQYFGPGTRLTVT.